This T cell receptor (beta chain) was sequenced in a study of tumor and adjacent non-tumor tissue in lung cancer. About the study: On average, productive TCRbeta reads reached about 4.2 million per sample.

As concerns this clonotype: What it binds is not known. One end of the junction fails to match germline, which may point to a read error.

No cell sorting was done before RNA was extracted from the tissue. Distant lung tissue was collected more than 3 cm away from the tumor edge. TCRbeta libraries were built with three rounds of nested PCR, modified from ARM-PCR. MiXCR was run by TCRdb on the multiplex PCR reads, yielding one entry per CDR3 protein. The sample lists around 100,000 distinct CDR3 sequences; 65% were seen once. The CDR3 runs 15 residues. The germline V gene has CDR1 SGHAT and CDR2 FQNNGV. Study-level results: Tumor repertoires had a smaller top 100 clone share than normal lung. Significantly higher TCR diversity was found in tumor than normal lung.

The gene calls are TRBV11-2 and TRBJ2-2; 8 bases match TRBD1. The specimen sequenced was distant non-tumor lung tissue. This clonotype was obtained from a young man with non-small cell lung cancer. The CDR3 sequence is CAISRTGSDTRELFF. CDR3 bases: TGTGCCATCAGCCGGACAGGGTCTGACACCCGGGAGCTGTTTTTT. The full variable domain, in which reference TRBV11-2 and TRBJ2-2 provide the parts outside the CDR3, is EAGVAQSPRYKIIEKRQSVAFWCNPISGHATLYWYQQILGQGPKLLIQFQNNGVVDDSQLPKDRFSAERLKGVDSTLKIQPAKLEDSAVYLCAISRTGSDTRELFFGEGSRLTVL.